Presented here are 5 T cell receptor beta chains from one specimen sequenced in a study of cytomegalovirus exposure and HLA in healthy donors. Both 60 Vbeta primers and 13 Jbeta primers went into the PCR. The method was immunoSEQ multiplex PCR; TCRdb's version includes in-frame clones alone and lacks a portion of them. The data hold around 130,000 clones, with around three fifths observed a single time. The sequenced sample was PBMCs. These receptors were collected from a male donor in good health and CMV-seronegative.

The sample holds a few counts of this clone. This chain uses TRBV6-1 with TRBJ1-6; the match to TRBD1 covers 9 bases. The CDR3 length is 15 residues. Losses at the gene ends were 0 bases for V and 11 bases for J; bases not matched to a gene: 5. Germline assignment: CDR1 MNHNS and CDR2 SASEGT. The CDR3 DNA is TGTGCCAGCAGTGAAGCAGAGGACAGGGGCACACCCCTCCACTTT. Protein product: CASSEAEDRGTPLHF.

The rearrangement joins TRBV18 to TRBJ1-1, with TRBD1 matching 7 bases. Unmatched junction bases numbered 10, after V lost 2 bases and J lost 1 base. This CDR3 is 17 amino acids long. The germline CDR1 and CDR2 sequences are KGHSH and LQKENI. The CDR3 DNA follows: TGTGCCAGCTCACCATTCACTATAGGGACAGCGAACACTGAAGCTTTCTTT. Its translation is CASSPFTIGTANTEAFF.

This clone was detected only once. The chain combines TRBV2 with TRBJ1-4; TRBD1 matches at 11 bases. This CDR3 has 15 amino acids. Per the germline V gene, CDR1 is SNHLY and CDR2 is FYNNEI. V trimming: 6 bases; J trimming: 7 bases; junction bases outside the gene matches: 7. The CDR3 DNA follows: TGTGCCAGCAGGGTCGGGACAGGGGGTTTTGAAAAACTGTTTTTT. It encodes CASRVGTGGFEKLFF.

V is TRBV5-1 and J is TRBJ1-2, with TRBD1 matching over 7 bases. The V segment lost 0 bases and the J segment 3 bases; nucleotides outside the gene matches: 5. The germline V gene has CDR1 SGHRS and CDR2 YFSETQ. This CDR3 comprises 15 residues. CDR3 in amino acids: CASSLGTGEDYGYTF. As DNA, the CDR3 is TGCGCCAGCAGCTTGGGCACAGGGGAGGACTATGGCTACACCTTC.

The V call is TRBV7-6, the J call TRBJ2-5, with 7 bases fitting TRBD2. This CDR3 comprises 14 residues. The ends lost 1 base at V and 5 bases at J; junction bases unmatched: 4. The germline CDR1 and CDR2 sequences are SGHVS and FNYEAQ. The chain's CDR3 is CASSLVGGVETQYF. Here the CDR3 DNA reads TGTGCCAGCAGCTTAGTTGGGGGGGTTGAGACCCAGTACTTC.